This T cell receptor (beta chain) was recorded in a study of blood T cells in healthy people across ages (dated by TCRdb to between 2015 and 2017). About the full investigation: In model experiments, template switching captured about one uniquely barcoded TCR beta cDNA molecule for every two T cells. The study measured age-related changes in TCR beta repertoire diversity using deep sequencing normalized with unique cDNA molecular identifiers. Four age groups were formed from the donors: young (average approximately 15 years), middle-aged (around 40), aged (about 62) and long-lived (roughly 88). To avoid experimental bias, donors of different ages were spread randomly across the sequencing lanes. Using the same blood draw, the study looked at two additional independent replicas of 1 million unique cDNA reads for two donors, one aged 18 to 30 and the other aged 80 or older.

Comment on this clonotype: Its antigen is still unknown. One base away there is no much larger clone; base qualities are not given.

The donors were roughly 40 Caucasian individuals from Russia, aged roughly 6 to 90 years, who were systemically healthy. Each donor gave ten milliliters of peripheral blood, collected into EDTA-treated Vacutainer tubes. Ficoll-Paque density-gradient centrifugation was used to isolate PBMCs, with at least 6.5 million per sample. Trizol reagent was used to extract total RNA from PBMCs, with at least 5 micrograms per sample. For every donor, flow cytometry on a PBMC aliquot measured the percentage of naive CD45RAhigh/CD27high T cells. What the work shows at the level of the full study, not this receptor alone: Because donor CMV infection status was unknown, age-related changes in expanded clonotypes were potentially confounded. Estimates of total diversity from one million sequenced T cells were regarded as lower bounds and underestimates. Compared with the aged group, the long-lived group had more naive CD4+ T cells, fewer expanded clones and increased TCR diversity, suggesting age selection. Because profiling used bulk unsorted PBMCs, naive and antigen-experienced compartments could not be compared conclusively. There was a strong correlation between observed TCR beta diversity and the percentage of naive T cells measured by flow cytometry. As age increased, observed TCR beta diversity per million T cells dropped in a roughly linear way, and a significant reduction was already evident by age about 40.

From a lookup of the germline V gene, CDR1 and CDR2 are SGHTA and FQGNSA. The V end loses 11 bases and the J end loses 4 bases, and a stretch of 18 bases separates them. The CDR3 runs 14 amino acids, cysteine and phenylalanine included. Left in the record is the CDR3 DNA by itself, 42 bases read in frame from the first base. The method was 5' RACE. A second roughly 7 to 11 cycle PCR used a sample-barcoded 5' primer and a J-beta primer mix. Each TCR beta cDNA molecule received a unique molecular identifier from a template-switch 5' adaptor carrying 12 random nucleotides. Each sample yielded at least 2.5 million CDR3-containing paired-end reads. All of the RNA was converted into first-strand cDNA using the Mint cDNA synthesis kit, with a TRBC-specific oligonucleotide serving as the primer. Following uracil-DNA glycosylase treatment, a first 18-cycle PCR with universal primers M1SS and BC2_uni_R was performed on all cDNA. The authors' pipeline ran thus. Normalization of each sample was performed by random selection of 1 million high-quality reads, each carrying a distinct molecular identifier. Instead of being binned into consensus sequences, reads that shared molecular identifiers were thrown out. MiTCR, run with a Q25 quality threshold and the strictest error-elimination algorithm, handled CDR3 identification, clonotype clustering and error correction. Lower-bound total TCR beta diversity was estimated with a nonparametric unseen species model using Euler transformation. TCRdb reran the public reads through fastp at Q25 and MiXCR, keeping productive beta chains. Each record represents a unique CDR3 protein, reported with the most common genes and DNA among its rows. TCRdb assigned the V and J calls; the authors' analysis was not used. This sample is represented by over 1,500,000 distinct CDR3 sequences; around 40% of them were singletons. Under 30% of the sample comes from the top ten.

The specimen was blood. This chain joins TRBV7-2 to TRBJ2-1; tentative D gene TRBD1, with 7 bases matching. This receptor was identified in a human donor in good health. This receptor has the CDR3 CAGRPGGRYNEQFF. The DNA sequence is TGTGCCGGGCGCCCAGGGGGGCGGTACAATGAGCAGTTCTTC.